These T cell receptor beta chains were read from a single sample in a study of cytomegalovirus exposure and HLA in healthy donors. Profiling relied on immunoSEQ multiplex PCR, and the TCRdb table lists in-frame clones only, not all of them. The sample holds 85,000 to 95,000 clones, less than 10% seen once. Sequences were obtained from PBMCs. Receptors were obtained from a man in his fifties or sixties in good health and CMV-seronegative. Both conserved end residues are part of each CDR3. The D gene is left open where the match is weak. Only some rows state a clone size, as once, few, many or a class for expanded clones.

j_call	v_call	clone_size	d_call	cdr3_nt	cdr3_aa
TRBJ1-5	TRBV7-6	few	-	TGTGCCAGCAGCTCGATGTCGGGGAGCAATCAGCCCCAGCATTTT	CASSSMSGSNQPQHF
TRBJ2-3	TRBV4-1	-	-	TGCGCCAGCAGACAGGGAGGGGGTCAGGGTACGCAGTATTTT	CASRQGGGQGTQYF
TRBJ1-2	TRBV6-5	few	-	TGTGCCAGCACCCCCCTCCTAGGCTATGGCTACACCTTC	CASTPLLGYGYTF
TRBJ1-2	TRBV5-4	few	-	TGTGCCAGCAGCTTGGTAGGGGCTCCTAACTATGGCTACACCTTC	CASSLVGAPNYGYTF
TRBJ2-7	TRBV27	-	TRBD2	TGTGCCAGCAGTTTACCGGGACTAGCGGAGCAGTACTTC	CASSLPGLAEQYF
TRBJ2-2	TRBV2	-	-	TGTGCCAGCAGTTTTAGCGGCACCGGGGAGCTGTTTTTT	CASSFSGTGELFF
TRBJ1-2	TRBV11-2	-	TRBD1	TGTGCCAGCAGCTTCGGAGGGGGCACTGGCTATGGCTACACCTTC	CASSFGGGTGYGYTF
TRBJ2-5	TRBV4-1	few	-	TGCGCCAGCAGCCAGGACAGTTACGAGACCCAGTACTTC	CASSQDSYETQYF
TRBJ2-2	TRBV27	-	-	TGTGCCAGCAGTCCTTCGAACACCGGGGAGCTGTTTTTT	CASSPSNTGELFF
TRBJ2-3	TRBV4-3	few	TRBD2	TGCGCCAGCAGCCAAGGGTCGCTAGCGGGGGGAAGCACAGATACGCAGTATTTT	CASSQGSLAGGSTDTQYF
TRBJ2-2	TRBV7-6	few	TRBD2	TGTGCCAGCAGCTTGAGCGGGACCCTGCAGAACACCGGGGAGCTGTTTTTT	CASSLSGTLQNTGELFF
TRBJ2-5	TRBV28	-	-	TGTGCCAGCAGTCCCGAGGAGACCCAGTACTTC	CASSPEETQYF
TRBJ2-7	TRBV14	few	-	TGTGCCAGCAGCCAGATACACGGATCGGGAGAGCAGTACTTC	CASSQIHGSGEQYF
TRBJ1-5	TRBV6-5	few	-	TGTGCCAGCAGTTACTCGAGAAACGGGGATCAGCCCCAGCATTTT	CASSYSRNGDQPQHF
TRBJ1-5	TRBV7-2	-	-	TGTGCCAGCAGCCCCCAGCGCAGCAATCAGCCCCAGCATTTT	CASSPQRSNQPQHF
TRBJ2-3	TRBV9	few	-	TGTGCCAGCAGCGTATCGGGGAAAGGGTGGAATCCAGATACGCAGTATTTT	CASSVSGKGWNPDTQYF
TRBJ2-1	TRBV5-1	-	-	TGCGCCAGCAGCTTGGCGAGAACTGAGCAGTTCTTC	CASSLARTEQFF
TRBJ2-3	TRBV7-3	-	-	TGTGCCAGCAGCCTAGGCGGTCCGAGAAAGGAGCAGTATTTT	CASSLGGPRKEQYF
TRBJ2-3	TRBV5-1	few	TRBD2	TGCGCCAGCAGCGACTTCGGGGGGGCCGGGGGAGATACACAGTATTTT	CASSDFGGAGGDTQYF
TRBJ2-1	TRBV4-2	-	TRBD2	TGTGCCAGCAGCCTCTCTAGCGGGAGTTACAATGAGCAGTTCTTC	CASSLSSGSYNEQFF
TRBJ2-3	TRBV6-6	few	-	TGTGCCAGCAGCCATCCCGCGGGGCCATTGGATACGCAGTATTTT	CASSHPAGPLDTQYF
TRBJ2-5	TRBV5-1	-	-	TGCGCCAGCAGCTTACCCCAGGGGCTCGAGACCCAGTACTTC	CASSLPQGLETQYF
TRBJ2-1	TRBV5-1	few	-	TGCGCCAGCAGACCTAGCGATAGCTCCTACAATGAGCAGTTCTTC	CASRPSDSSYNEQFF